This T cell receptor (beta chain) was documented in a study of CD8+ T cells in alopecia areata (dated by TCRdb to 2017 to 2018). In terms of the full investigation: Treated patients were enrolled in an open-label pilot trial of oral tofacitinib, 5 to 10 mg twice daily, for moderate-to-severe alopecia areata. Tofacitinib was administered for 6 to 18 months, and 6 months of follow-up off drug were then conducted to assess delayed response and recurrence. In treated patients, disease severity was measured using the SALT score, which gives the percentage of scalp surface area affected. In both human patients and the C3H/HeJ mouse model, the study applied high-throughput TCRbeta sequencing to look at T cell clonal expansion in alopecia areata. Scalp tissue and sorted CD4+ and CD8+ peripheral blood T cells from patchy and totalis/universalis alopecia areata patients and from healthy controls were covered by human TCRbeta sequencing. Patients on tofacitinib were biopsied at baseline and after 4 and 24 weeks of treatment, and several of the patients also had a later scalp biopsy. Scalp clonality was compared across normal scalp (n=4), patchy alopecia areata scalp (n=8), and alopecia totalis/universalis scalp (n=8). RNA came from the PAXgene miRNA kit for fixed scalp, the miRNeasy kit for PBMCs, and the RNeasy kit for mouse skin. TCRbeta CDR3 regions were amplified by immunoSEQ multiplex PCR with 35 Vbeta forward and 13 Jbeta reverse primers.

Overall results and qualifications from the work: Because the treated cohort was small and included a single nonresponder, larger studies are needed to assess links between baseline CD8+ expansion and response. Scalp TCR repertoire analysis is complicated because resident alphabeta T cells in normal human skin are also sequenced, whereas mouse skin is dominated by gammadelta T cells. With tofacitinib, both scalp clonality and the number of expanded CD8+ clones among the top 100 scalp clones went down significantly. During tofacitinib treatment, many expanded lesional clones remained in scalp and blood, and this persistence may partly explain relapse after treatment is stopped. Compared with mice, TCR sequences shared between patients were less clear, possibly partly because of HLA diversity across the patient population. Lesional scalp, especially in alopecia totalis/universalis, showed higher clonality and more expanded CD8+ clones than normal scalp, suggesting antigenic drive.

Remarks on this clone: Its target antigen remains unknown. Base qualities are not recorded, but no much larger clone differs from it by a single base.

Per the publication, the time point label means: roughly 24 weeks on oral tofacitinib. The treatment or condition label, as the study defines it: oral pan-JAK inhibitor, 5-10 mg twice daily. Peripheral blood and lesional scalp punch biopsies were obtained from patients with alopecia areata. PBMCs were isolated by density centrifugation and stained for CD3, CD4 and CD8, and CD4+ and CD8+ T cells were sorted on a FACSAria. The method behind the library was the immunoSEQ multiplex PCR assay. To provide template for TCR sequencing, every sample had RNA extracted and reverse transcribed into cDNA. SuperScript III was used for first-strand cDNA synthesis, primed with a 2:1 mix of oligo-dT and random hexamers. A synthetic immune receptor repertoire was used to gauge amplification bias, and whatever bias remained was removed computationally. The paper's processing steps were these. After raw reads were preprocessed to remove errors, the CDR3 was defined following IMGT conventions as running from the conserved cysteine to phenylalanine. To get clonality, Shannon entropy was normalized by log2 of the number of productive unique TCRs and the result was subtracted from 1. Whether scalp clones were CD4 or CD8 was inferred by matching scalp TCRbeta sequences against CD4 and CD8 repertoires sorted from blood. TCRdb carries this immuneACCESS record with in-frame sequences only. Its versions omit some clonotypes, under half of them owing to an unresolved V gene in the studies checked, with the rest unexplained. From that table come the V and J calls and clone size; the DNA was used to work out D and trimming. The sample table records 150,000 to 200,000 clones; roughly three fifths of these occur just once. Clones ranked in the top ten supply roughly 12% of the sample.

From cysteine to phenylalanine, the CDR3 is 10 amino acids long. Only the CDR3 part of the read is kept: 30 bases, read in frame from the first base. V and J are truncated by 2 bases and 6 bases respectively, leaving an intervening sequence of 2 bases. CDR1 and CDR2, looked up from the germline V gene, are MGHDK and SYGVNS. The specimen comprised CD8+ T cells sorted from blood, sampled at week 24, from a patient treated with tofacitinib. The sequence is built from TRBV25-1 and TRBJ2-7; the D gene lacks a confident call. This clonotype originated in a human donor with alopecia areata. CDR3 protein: CASSESEQYF. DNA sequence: TGTGCCAGCAGTGAAAGCGAGCAGTACTTC.